What follows describes a single TCR beta chain. Donors were grouped by their self-reported clinical history. The CDR3 covers 14 residues. With 4 bases clipped from V and 3 bases from J, the junction kept 3 bases outside the gene matches. Germline loops: CDR1 SGHAT, CDR2 FQNNGV. This sample was taken from a study of blood T cell repertoires in COVID-19. Study as a whole: From T cells, B-cell-depleted T cells, or PBMCs came the material, which was cDNA or gDNA.

Some clones are missing from TCRdb's copy, which holds only in-frame ones; the method was immunoSEQ multiplex PCR. The sample has about 190,000 clones; around 86% are singletons. Sequencing was carried out using PBMCs or T cells enriched from blood (not recorded which). The chain joins TRBV11-2 to TRBJ1-5; 7 positions agree with TRBD1. This sequence originates from a middle-aged woman in a cohort exposed to, infected with or recovered from COVID-19 (not recorded which). The CDR3 DNA reads TGTGCCAGCAGCTATACAGGGGACAATCAGCCCCAGCATTTT. Translated, it gives CASSYTGDNQPQHF.